Listed below are T cell receptor beta chains from one sample, sequenced in a study of T cells in Graves' hyperthyroidism and ophthalmopathy. TCRdb independently ran MiXCR on the multiplex PCR reads; one entry per CDR3 protein. The sample contains about 290,000 distinct CDR3 sequences, roughly an eighth of which appear only once. Input material: blood. These receptors were obtained from a woman aged 35 to 49 with Graves' hyperthyroidism. CDR3s include the opening cysteine and the closing phenylalanine or tryptophan. The D gene is left open where the match is weak. Expanded clones get a size class; other rows say once, few or many, or leave the size out.

>TRBJ2-5|many|TRBD1|TRBV6-1|16
TGTGCCAGCAGAGACTGGACAGGGGCGAGGGCAGAGACCCAGTACTTC
CASRDWTGARAETQYF
>TRBJ1-5|many|TRBD1|TRBV19|15
TGTGCCAGTATCCGGACAGGATATAGCAATCAGCCCCAGCATTTT
CASIRTGYSNQPQHF
>TRBJ2-5|many|.|TRBV3-1|14
TGTGCCAGCAGCCAGAGAGGGAGAGGGGAGACCCAGTACTTC
CASSQRGRGETQYF
>TRBJ2-3|many|.|TRBV20-1|15
TGCAGTGCCCAGGGCTCGGAGACTCGGGGAGATACGCAGTATTTT
CSAQGSETRGDTQYF
>TRBJ1-2|many|.|TRBV27|15
TGTGCCAGCAGTTTCAATACGGCCCGGAACTATGGCTACACCTTC
CASSFNTARNYGYTF
>TRBJ2-7|.|.|TRBV14|14
TGTGCCAGCAGCCAAGCCCACAGGCTAAGGGAGCAGTACTTC
CASSQAHRLREQYF
>TRBJ1-4|.|TRBD1|TRBV6-5|15
TGTGCCAGCAGTTATGTTTACAGGGGGCACGAAAAACTGTTTTTT
CASSYVYRGHEKLFF
>TRBJ2-5|many|TRBD2|TRBV5-1|17
TGCGCCAGCAGCGAGGGGGCTTCTACTAGCGGGGGAGAGACCCAGTACTTC
CASSEGASTSGGETQYF
>TRBJ2-1|many|TRBD2|TRBV13|15
TGTGCCAGCAGCTTTCAGCGGGAGAATTACAATGAGCAGTTCTTC
CASSFQRENYNEQFF
>TRBJ2-1|many|TRBD2|TRBV12-3/TRBV12-4|12
TGTGCCAGCAGTTCAAGCGGGAGGGCCCAGTTCTTC
CASSSSGRAQFF
>TRBJ2-7|.|TRBD2|TRBV7-2|17
TGTGCCAGCAGCCCCGCATCCTCACTAGCGGGAGTGGACGAGCAGTACTTC
CASSPASSLAGVDEQYF
>TRBJ2-2|.|.|TRBV20-1|13
TGCAGTGCGGGGACGGTGAACACCGGGGAGCTGTTTTTT
CSAGTVNTGELFF
>TRBJ2-3|.|.|TRBV2|16
TGTGCCAGCAGTGAAGAGGGGGGAACAGCCACAGATACGCAGTATTTT
CASSEEGGTATDTQYF
>TRBJ2-1|many|.|TRBV5-1|14
TGCGCCAGCAGCCTCCGGGACTTACTCAATGAGCAGTTCTTC
CASSLRDLLNEQFF
>TRBJ1-4|few|.|TRBV20-1|13
TGCAGTGCTAGAGGGGGAGGTTCTGAAAAACTGTTTTTT
CSARGGGSEKLFF
>TRBJ2-1|many|TRBD2|TRBV5-1|14
TGCGCCAGCAGCTTGGAGACTAGCGGCAATGAGCAGTTCTTC
CASSLETSGNEQFF
>TRBJ2-2|.|.|TRBV6-1|13
TGTGCCAGCAGGGACGGATTCACCGGGGAGCTGTTTTTT
CASRDGFTGELFF
>TRBJ2-3|many|TRBD1|TRBV24-1|16
TGTGCCACCAGTGATTCGGACAGGGGGCTGGCAGATACGCAGTATTTT
CATSDSDRGLADTQYF
>TRBJ1-1|many|.|TRBV28|14
TGTGCCAGCAGGGGGGGGGGAGTTTATACTGAAGCTTTCTTT
CASRGGGVYTEAFF
>TRBJ1-5|many|TRBD1|TRBV6-1|15
TGTGCCAGCACCGGGGGACAGGGAGGCAATCAGCCCCAGCATTTT
CASTGGQGGNQPQHF
>TRBJ1-1|few|.|TRBV20-1|14
TGCAGTGCTAGGGTGGGGAGCCTTAACACTGAAGCTTTCTTT
CSARVGSLNTEAFF
>TRBJ1-4|.|.|TRBV5-1|16
TGCGCCAGCAGCTTGGAGGCCGGCGGGGGTAATGAAAAACTGTTTTTT
CASSLEAGGGNEKLFF
>TRBJ1-2|many|TRBD1|TRBV30|13
TGTGCCTGGAGGCGGACAGGGGGCTATGGCTACACCTTC
CAWRRTGGYGYTF
>TRBJ2-7|many|.|TRBV15|15
TGTGCCACCAGGGCGTTTCCCGGGAGCTACCGCGAGCAGTACTTC
CATRAFPGSYREQYF
>TRBJ2-5|few|.|TRBV5-4|14
TGTGCCAGCAGCTTGGGGGGGGCCCGCGAGACCCAGTACTTC
CASSLGGARETQYF
>TRBJ2-2|many|.|TRBV12-3/TRBV12-4|16
TGTGCCAGCACCCTTCAGGCCGGGTTCGGGACCGGGGAGCTGTTTTTT
CASTLQAGFGTGELFF
>TRBJ1-1|many|.|TRBV20-1|14
TGCAGTGCTAGGAACCCCCGAGGTTACACTGAAGCTTTCTTT
CSARNPRGYTEAFF
>TRBJ1-2|many|.|TRBV2|13
TGTGCCAGCAGTACAGGGTTCGGCTATGGCTACACCTTC
CASSTGFGYGYTF
>TRBJ1-2|.|TRBD1|TRBV12-3/TRBV12-4|13
TGTGCCAGCACCGGGACAGGGAGCGCAGGCTACACCTTC
CASTGTGSAGYTF
>TRBJ2-1|few|TRBD2|TRBV6-1|14
TGTGCCTCCGTTGCCCGGCGGGGAGGGGATGAGCAGTTCTTC
CASVARRGGDEQFF
>TRBJ1-1|.|.|TRBV27|14
TGTGCCAGCAGTTTATCGATGGCAGGGAATGAAGCTTTCTTT
CASSLSMAGNEAFF
>TRBJ2-3|few|.|TRBV18|15
TGTGCCAGCTCACCCGAGCGACAGTACACAGATACGCAGTATTTT
CASSPERQYTDTQYF
>TRBJ2-5|many|TRBD1|TRBV7-2|14
TGTGCCAGCAGCGGACAGGGGGCGTCTGAGACCCAGTACTTC
CASSGQGASETQYF
>TRBJ2-3|.|TRBD2|TRBV3-1|20
TGTGCCAGCAGCCAACCCCGTCGGACTAGCGGGAGGGGTCGTACAGATACGCAGTATTTT
CASSQPRRTSGRGRTDTQYF
>TRBJ2-1|many|TRBD2|TRBV20-1|14
TGCAGTGCTAGGGGACTAGCGGCTTACAATGAGCAGTTCTTC
CSARGLAAYNEQFF
>TRBJ2-2|many|TRBD2|TRBV5-1|21
TGCGCCAGCAGCGACGGACTGCCTCGGACTAGCGGGAGGCGTCGGGACGGGGAGCTGTTTTTT
CASSDGLPRTSGRRRDGELFF
>TRBJ2-7|many|.|TRBV6-1|15
TGTGCCAGCAGTGAGGGGGCTTCCCACTCCTACGAGCAGTACTTC
CASSEGASHSYEQYF
>TRBJ2-3|.|TRBD1|TRBV20-1|13
TGCAGTGCTAGAGCAGGGACAGCAGATACGCAGTATTTT
CSARAGTADTQYF
>TRBJ2-7|many|TRBD1|TRBV2|15
TGTGCCAGCAGGGGAACAGGGGCAGGGGCCTACGAGCAGTACTTC
CASRGTGAGAYEQYF
>TRBJ2-3|many|.|TRBV29-1|13
TGCAGCGTTGCTCGGGAGAGCACAGATACGCAGTATTTT
CSVARESTDTQYF
>TRBJ2-5|.|.|TRBV29-1|16
TGCAGCGTTGAAGCGCGGGGAGTTCTGGGATCTGAGACCCAGTACTTC
CSVEARGVLGSETQYF
>TRBJ2-1|many|.|TRBV2|15
TGTGCCAGCAGCGCCCGGGACATGGAGGGCAATGAGCAGTTCTTC
CASSARDMEGNEQFF
>TRBJ1-3|many|.|TRBV2|15
TGTGCCAGCAGTTTCCGGCCCGACCCTGGAAACACCATATATTTT
CASSFRPDPGNTIYF
>TRBJ1-1|.|.|TRBV30|12
TGTGCCTGGGGCGGGGCAGGGCAGCGAGCTTTCTTT
CAWGGAGQRAFF
>TRBJ2-5|many|TRBD2|TRBV12-3/TRBV12-4|14
TGTGCCAGCAGTGTGACTAGCGGACAAGAGACCCAGTACTTC
CASSVTSGQETQYF
>TRBJ2-7|.|TRBD1|TRBV28|14
TGTGCCAGCAGTTCCTGGACAGGAGAGGGCGAGCAGTACTTC
CASSSWTGEGEQYF
>TRBJ2-3|many|.|TRBV2|14
TGTGCCAGCAGTGCACGTAGTAGCACAGATACGCAGTATTTT
CASSARSSTDTQYF
>TRBJ2-6|.|.|TRBV7-9|16
TGTGCCAGCAGCATAACAGGGACCTCTGGGGCCAACGTCCTGACTTTC
CASSITGTSGANVLTF
>TRBJ1-5|many|.|TRBV5-1|15
TGCGCCAGCAGCGAAGGGGGTTCAGTAGGACAGCCCCAGCATTTT
CASSEGGSVGQPQHF
>TRBJ1-5|few|.|TRBV13|15
TGTGCCAGCAGCTTACAGGGCAGGGGCAATCAGCCCCAGCATTTT
CASSLQGRGNQPQHF
>TRBJ1-2|many|TRBD1|TRBV3-1|13
TGTGCCAGCAGCCACCGACAGGGCTATGGCTACACCTTC
CASSHRQGYGYTF
>TRBJ2-5|many|.|TRBV7-9|14
TGTGCCAGCAGCCCCAGAGCCGAGACAGAGACCCAGTACTTC
CASSPRAETETQYF
>TRBJ1-1|many|TRBD1|TRBV11-1|15
TGTGCCAGCAGCCCATCGACAGGGGCGGGCACTGAAGCTTTCTTT
CASSPSTGAGTEAFF